This T cell receptor beta chain was recorded in a study of early T cells in non-severe SARS-CoV-2 infection. Overall study context: Sequenced material consisted of bulk RNA (from unsorted whole blood), and chains were unpaired.

This clonotype came up many times. Researchers attached unique molecular identifiers to individual cDNA molecules. TCRdb independently ran MiXCR on the 5' RACE reads; one entry per CDR3 protein. The sample includes around 40,000 distinct CDR3 sequences, 6.3% of them seen just once. Sequencing was performed on whole blood. The clonotype originates from an adult who was a healthcare worker with PCR-confirmed SARS-CoV-2 infection or an uninfected control (not recorded which).

In nucleotides, the CDR3 is TGTGCCATCAGTGAAAACAGCCAAGAGACCCAGTACTTC. Translation gives CAISENSQETQYF. The chain carries TRBV10-3 and TRBJ2-5, with D hard to call. CDR1 is ENHRY and CDR2 is SYGVKD in the germline V gene. V lost 3 bases and J lost 1, with 6 bases in between. The CDR3 extends over 13 amino acids.